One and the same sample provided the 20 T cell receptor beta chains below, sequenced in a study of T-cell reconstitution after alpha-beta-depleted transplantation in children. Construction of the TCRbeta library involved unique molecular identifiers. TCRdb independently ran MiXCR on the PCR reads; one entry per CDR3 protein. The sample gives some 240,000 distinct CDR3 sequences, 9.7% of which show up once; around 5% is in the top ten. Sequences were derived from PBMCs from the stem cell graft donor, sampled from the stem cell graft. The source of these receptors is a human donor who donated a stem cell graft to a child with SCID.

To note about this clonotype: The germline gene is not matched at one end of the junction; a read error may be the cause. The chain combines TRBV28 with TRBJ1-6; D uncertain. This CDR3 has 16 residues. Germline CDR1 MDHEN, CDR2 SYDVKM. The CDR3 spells CAGSLLGPRADSPLHF. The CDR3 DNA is TGTGCCGGCAGTTTGCTCGGGCCAAGAGCGGATTCACCCCTCCACTTT.

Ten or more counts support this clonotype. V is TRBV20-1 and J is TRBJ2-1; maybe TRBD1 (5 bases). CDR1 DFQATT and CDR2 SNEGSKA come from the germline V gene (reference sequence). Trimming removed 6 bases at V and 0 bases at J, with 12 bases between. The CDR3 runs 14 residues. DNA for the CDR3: TGCAGTGCAAGGACACGGAGCTCCTACAATGAGCAGTTCTTC. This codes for CSARTRSSYNEQFF.

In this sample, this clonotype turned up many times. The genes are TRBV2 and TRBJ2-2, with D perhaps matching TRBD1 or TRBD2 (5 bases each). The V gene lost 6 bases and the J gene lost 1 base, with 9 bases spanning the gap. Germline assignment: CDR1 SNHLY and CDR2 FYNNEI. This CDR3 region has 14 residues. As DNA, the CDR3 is TGTGCCAGCAGACGGGACCTGAACACCGGGGAGCTGTTTTTT. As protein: CASRRDLNTGELFF.

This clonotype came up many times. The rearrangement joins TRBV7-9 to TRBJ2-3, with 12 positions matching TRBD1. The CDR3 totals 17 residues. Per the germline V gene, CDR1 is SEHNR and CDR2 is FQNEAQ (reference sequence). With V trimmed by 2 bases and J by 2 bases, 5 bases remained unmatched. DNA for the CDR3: TGTGCCAGCAGCTTACGGGGGACAGGGGGCACCACAGATACGCAGTATTTT. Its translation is CASSLRGTGGTTDTQYF.

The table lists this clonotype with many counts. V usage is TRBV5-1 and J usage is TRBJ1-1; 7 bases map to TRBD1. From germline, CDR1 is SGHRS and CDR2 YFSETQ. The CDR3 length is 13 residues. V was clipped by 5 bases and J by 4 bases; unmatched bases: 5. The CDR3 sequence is CASRRQGSTEAFF. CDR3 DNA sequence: TGCGCCAGCAGACGACAGGGTTCCACTGAAGCTTTCTTT.

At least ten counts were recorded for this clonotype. CDR3 residues: CSASMMERGNNEQFF. The CDR3 region has the DNA TGCAGTGCTAGTATGATGGAGCGGGGCAACAATGAGCAGTTCTTC. This sequence joins TRBV20-1 and TRBJ2-1; 7 bases are shared with TRBD2. The V and J ends lost 3 bases and 5 bases, in that order; junction bases with no gene match: 10. Germline assignment: CDR1 DFQATT and CDR2 SNEGSKA (reference sequence). The CDR3 consists of 15 residues.

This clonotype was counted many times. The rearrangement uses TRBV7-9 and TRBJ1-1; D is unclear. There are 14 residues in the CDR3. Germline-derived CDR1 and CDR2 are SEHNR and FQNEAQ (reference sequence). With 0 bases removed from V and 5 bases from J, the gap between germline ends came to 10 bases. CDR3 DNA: TGTGCCAGCAGCTTAGCGCAGGCGGGGACTGAAGCTTTCTTT. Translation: CASSLAQAGTEAFF. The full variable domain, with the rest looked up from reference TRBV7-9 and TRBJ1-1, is DTGVSQNPRHKITKRGQNVTFRCDPISEHNRLYWYRQTLGQGPEFLTYFQNEAQLEKSRLLSDRFSAERPKGSFSTLEIQRTEQGDSAMYLCASSLAQAGTEAFFGQGTRLTVV.

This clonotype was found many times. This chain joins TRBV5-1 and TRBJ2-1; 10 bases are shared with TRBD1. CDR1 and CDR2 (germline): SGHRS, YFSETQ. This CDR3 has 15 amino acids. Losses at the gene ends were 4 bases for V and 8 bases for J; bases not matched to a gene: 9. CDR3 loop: CASSVVPTGGDEQFF. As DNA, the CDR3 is TGCGCCAGCAGCGTAGTCCCGACAGGGGGCGATGAGCAGTTCTTC.

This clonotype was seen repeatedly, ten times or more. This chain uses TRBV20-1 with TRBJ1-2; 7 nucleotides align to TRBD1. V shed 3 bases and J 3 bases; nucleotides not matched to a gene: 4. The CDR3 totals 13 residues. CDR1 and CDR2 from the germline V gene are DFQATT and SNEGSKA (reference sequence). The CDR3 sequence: CSARNTGDYGYTF. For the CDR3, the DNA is TGCAGTGCTAGGAACACAGGGGACTATGGCTACACCTTC.

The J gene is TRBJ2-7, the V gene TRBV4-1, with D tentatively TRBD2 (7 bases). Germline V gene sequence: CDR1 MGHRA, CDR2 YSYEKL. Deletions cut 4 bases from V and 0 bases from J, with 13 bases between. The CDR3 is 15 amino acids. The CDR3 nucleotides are TGCGCCAGCAGCCCCAGTGGGGGGGCCTCCTACGAGCAGTACTTC. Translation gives CASSPSGGASYEQYF.

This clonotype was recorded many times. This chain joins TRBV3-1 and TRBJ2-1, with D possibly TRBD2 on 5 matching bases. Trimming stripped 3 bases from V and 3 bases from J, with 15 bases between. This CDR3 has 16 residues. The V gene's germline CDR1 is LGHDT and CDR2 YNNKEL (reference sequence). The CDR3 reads CASSHGETILYNEQFF. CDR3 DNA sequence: TGTGCCAGCAGCCATGGTGAGACTATTCTCTACAATGAGCAGTTCTTC.

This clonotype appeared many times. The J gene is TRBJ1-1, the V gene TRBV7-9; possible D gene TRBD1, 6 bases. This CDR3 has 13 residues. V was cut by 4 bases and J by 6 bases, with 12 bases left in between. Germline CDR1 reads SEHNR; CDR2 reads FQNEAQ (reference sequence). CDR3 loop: CASSYSQGAEAFF. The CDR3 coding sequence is TGTGCCAGCAGCTATTCACAGGGTGCTGAAGCTTTCTTT.

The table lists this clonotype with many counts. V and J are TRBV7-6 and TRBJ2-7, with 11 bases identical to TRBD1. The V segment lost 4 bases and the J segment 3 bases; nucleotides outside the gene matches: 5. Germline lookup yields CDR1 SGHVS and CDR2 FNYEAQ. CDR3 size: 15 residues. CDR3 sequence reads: CASSSRDRGDYEQYF. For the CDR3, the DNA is TGTGCCAGCAGCTCCCGGGACAGGGGGGACTACGAGCAGTACTTC.

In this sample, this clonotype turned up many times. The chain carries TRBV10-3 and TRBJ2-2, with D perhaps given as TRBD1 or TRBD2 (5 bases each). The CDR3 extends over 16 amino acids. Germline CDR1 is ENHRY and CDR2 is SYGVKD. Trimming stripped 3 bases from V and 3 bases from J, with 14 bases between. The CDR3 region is CAISDPGGSYTGELFF. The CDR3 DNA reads TGTGCCATCAGTGACCCTGGGGGTAGCTACACCGGGGAGCTGTTTTTT.

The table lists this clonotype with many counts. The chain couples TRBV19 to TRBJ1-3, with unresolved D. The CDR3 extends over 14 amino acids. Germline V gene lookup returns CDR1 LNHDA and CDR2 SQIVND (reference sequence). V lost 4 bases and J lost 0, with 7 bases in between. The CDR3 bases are TGTGCCAGTAGTACGGGCCGCTCTGGAAACACCATATATTTT. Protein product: CASSTGRSGNTIYF.

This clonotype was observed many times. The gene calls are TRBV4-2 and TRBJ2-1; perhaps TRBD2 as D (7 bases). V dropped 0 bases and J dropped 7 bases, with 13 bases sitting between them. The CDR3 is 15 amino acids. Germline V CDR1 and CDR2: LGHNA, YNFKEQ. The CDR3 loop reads CASSQDGGAQNEQFF. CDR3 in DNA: TGTGCCAGCAGCCAAGATGGGGGGGCGCAGAATGAGCAGTTCTTC.

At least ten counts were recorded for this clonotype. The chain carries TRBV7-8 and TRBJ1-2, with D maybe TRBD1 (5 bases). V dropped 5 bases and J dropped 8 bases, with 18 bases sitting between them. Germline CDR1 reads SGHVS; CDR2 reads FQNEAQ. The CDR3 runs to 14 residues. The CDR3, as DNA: TGTGCCAGCAGCCCCCCTTTCGGGGGAGGAGGCTACACCTTC. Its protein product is CASSPPFGGGGYTF.

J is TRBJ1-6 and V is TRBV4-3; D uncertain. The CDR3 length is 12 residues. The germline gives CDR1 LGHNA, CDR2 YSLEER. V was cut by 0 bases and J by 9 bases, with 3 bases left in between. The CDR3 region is CASSQDGSPLHF. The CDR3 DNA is TGCGCCAGCAGCCAAGATGGTTCACCCCTCCACTTT.

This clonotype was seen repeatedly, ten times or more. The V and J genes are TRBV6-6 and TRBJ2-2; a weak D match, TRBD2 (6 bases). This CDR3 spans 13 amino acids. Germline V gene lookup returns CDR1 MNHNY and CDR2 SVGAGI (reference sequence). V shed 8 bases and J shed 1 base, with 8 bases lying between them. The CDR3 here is CASLAQNTGELFF. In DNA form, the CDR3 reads TGTGCCAGCCTAGCGCAGAACACCGGGGAGCTGTTTTTT.

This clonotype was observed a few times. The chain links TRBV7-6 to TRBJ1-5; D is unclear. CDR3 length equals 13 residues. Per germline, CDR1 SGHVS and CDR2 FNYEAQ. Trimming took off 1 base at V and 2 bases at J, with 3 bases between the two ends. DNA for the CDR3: TGTGCCAGCAGCTTAGTTCGCAATCAGCCCCAGCATTTT. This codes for CASSLVRNQPQHF.